The 29 T cell receptor beta chains reported below all come from one sample, sequenced in a study of blood T cell repertoires in COVID-19. The protocol was immunoSEQ multiplex PCR, while the TCRdb copy is restricted to in-frame clones and leaves out a portion. The sample holds over 150,000 clones, roughly 89% seen once. The material sequenced was peripheral blood. These receptors all come from a woman younger than 30 who had recovered from COVID-19.

Of note for this clone: This sample also contains other DNA sequences that code for the same CDR3. The CDR3 DNA is TGTGCCAGCAGCCTCGGTGGCGGGGCACAAGAGACCCAGTACTTC. Translated: CASSLGGGAQETQYF. J is TRBJ2-5 and V is TRBV7-3; D perhaps matches TRBD2 (6 bases). Looked up from germline, CDR1 is SGHTA and CDR2 is FQGTGA. The V and J ends lost 5 bases and 2 bases respectively, with 15 bases between them. This CDR3 spans 15 amino acids.

The genes are TRBV14 and TRBJ2-2; 9 bases match TRBD1. V was clipped by 5 bases and J by 4 bases; unmatched bases: 5. From germline, CDR1 is SGHDN and CDR2 FVKESK. This CDR3 is 15 amino acids long. The CDR3 DNA is TGTGCCAGCAGCGATTGGACAGGGGTCACCGGGGAGCTGTTTTTT. Translation: CASSDWTGVTGELFF. Supplemented by reference TRBV14 and TRBJ2-2, the full variable domain reads EAGVTQFPSHSVIEKGQTVTLRCDPISGHDNLYWYRRVMGKEIKFLLHFVKESKQDESGMPNNRFLAERTGGTYSTLKVQPAELEDSGVYFCASSDWTGVTGELFFGEGSRLTVL.

The chain is built from TRBV6-5 and TRBJ1-2; TRBD1 matches at 10 bases. Per germline, CDR1 MNHEY and CDR2 SVGAGI. The CDR3 runs to 13 residues. J was trimmed by 7 bases and V by 7 bases; bases with no gene match: 6. This chain's CDR3 is CASTMTGGSGYTF. CDR3 DNA: TGTGCCAGCACTATGACAGGGGGCAGTGGCTACACCTTC.

The chain recombines TRBV9 with TRBJ2-5; a possible D gene is TRBD1 (6 bases). CDR1 is SGDLS and CDR2 is YYNGEE in the germline V gene. CDR3 length: 15 residues. V lost 0 bases and J 4 bases, leaving 13 bases between the germline ends. For the CDR3, the DNA is TGTGCCAGCAGCGTAGGTTGGGGGCCTTCAGAGACCCAGTACTTC. Translating it yields CASSVGWGPSETQYF.

V gene TRBV7-8 combines with J gene TRBJ2-3; 8 positions agree with TRBD2. Trimming removed 2 bases from V and 6 bases from J; junction bases left unmatched: 4. This CDR3 is built from 14 residues. Germline CDR1 reads SGHVS; CDR2 reads FQNEAQ. The CDR3 nucleotides are TGTGCCAGCAGCTTAACGGGAGGGATGGATACGCAGTATTTT. Translated, it gives CASSLTGGMDTQYF.

This clone has a handful of counts. The chain combines TRBV6-2 or TRBV6-3 with TRBJ2-7; D unresolved. V lost 2 bases and J lost 1, with 9 bases in between. The CDR3 totals 14 residues. Germline lookup yields CDR1 MNHEY and CDR2 SVGEGT. The CDR3 sequence: CASSYEVRSYEQYV. In DNA form, the CDR3 reads TGTGCCAGCAGTTACGAGGTGAGATCCTACGAGCAGTACGTC.

The V call is TRBV6-5, the J call TRBJ2-3; TRBD2 matches 8 bases. The J segment lost 0 bases and the V segment lost 6 bases, leaving 5 bases of the junction unmatched. The CDR3 contains 15 residues. Germline V gives CDR1 MNHEY, CDR2 SVGAGI. CDR3 amino acids: CASRDGGASTDTQYF. DNA for the CDR3: TGTGCCAGCAGAGACGGGGGGGCCAGCACAGATACGCAGTATTTT.

The count of this clone is one. This rearrangement joins TRBV6-8 to TRBJ2-5; the D is unclear. The V end lost 9 bases, the J end lost 0 bases, and 14 bases lay between the germline ends. Germline lookup yields CDR1 MNHGY and CDR2 SAAAGT. The CDR3 totals 14 residues. CDR3 DNA: TGTGCCAGTAGACTCTCACCCTACCAAGAGACCCAGTACTTC. Translation gives CASRLSPYQETQYF.

The gene calls are TRBV20-1 and TRBJ1-2, with a tentative D call TRBD1 (5 bases). Trimming pared 1 base from V and 7 bases from J, leaving 7 bases between. The CDR3 is made up of 11 amino acids. The V gene's germline CDR1 is DFQATT and CDR2 SNEGSKA (reference sequence). CDR3 loop: CSARVDSGYTF. As DNA, the CDR3 is TGCAGTGCTAGAGTAGACAGTGGCTACACCTTC.

The V gene is TRBV7-2, the J gene TRBJ2-3, with D perhaps TRBD2 (6 bases). This CDR3 contains 14 residues. V was pared by 1 base and J by 4 bases, with 9 bases between. In germline, CDR1 is SGHTA, CDR2 FQGNSA. CDR3 in amino acids: CASSLVGGSDTQYF. CDR3 DNA: TGTGCCAGCAGCTTAGTGGGAGGATCAGATACGCAGTATTTT.

The genes are TRBV19 and TRBJ1-1; TRBD1 might be the D (5 bases). Germline lookup yields CDR1 LNHDA and CDR2 SQIVND (reference sequence). Trimming took 6 bases from V and 6 from J, leaving 11 bases between them. CDR3 length: 12 residues. The CDR3 DNA is TGTGCCAGTAGGATTGGGGCCGCTGAAGCTTTCTTT. Residues: CASRIGAAEAFF.

The genes are TRBV4-3 and TRBJ1-4; D is unresolved. Trimming removed 1 base at V and 8 bases at J, with 14 bases between. Germline V gene sequence: CDR1 LGHNA, CDR2 YSLEER. The CDR3 contains 15 residues. The CDR3 reads CASSQVTGGLEKLFF. The DNA for the CDR3 is TGCGCCAGCAGCCAAGTCACGGGTGGGTTAGAAAAACTGTTTTTT.

This clone was recorded once. This chain links TRBV29-1 with TRBJ2-3; D may be TRBD2 (5 bases). Germline values: CDR1 SQVTM, CDR2 ANQGSEA. The CDR3 length is 13 residues. The V end lost 4 bases, the J end lost 4 bases, and 12 bases lay between the germline ends. CDR3 DNA sequence: TGCAGCGTTGGCAATAGCGAAGCAGATACGCAGTATTTT. This gives the protein CSVGNSEADTQYF.

This clone came up once. This sequence joins TRBV3-1 (or the pseudogene TRBV3-2) and TRBJ2-1; 14 bases map to TRBD2. This CDR3 region has 19 residues. Germline CDR1 is LGHDT and CDR2 is YNNKEL (reference sequence). The V and J ends lost 1 base and 4 bases, in that order; junction bases with no gene match: 9. The DNA for the CDR3 is TGTGCCAGCAGCCAAGTCATAGGGACTAGCGGGAGTAGGTACAATGAGCAGTTCTTC. Protein product: CASSQVIGTSGSRYNEQFF.

CDR3 bases: TGCGCCAGCAGCCGAACACTAGCGGGGCCCCCCGGGGAGCTGTTTTTT. It encodes CASSRTLAGPPGELFF. V gene TRBV4-3 combines with J gene TRBJ2-2, with TRBD2 matching 10 bases. Losses at the gene ends were 4 bases for V and 6 bases for J; bases not matched to a gene: 8. Germline V gene lookup returns CDR1 LGHNA and CDR2 YSLEER. The CDR3 consists of 16 residues.

V usage is TRBV2 and J usage is TRBJ2-5, with TRBD1 as a possible D gene (8 bases). Deletions cut 7 bases from V and 4 bases from J, with 16 bases between. The CDR3 extends over 14 amino acids. Germline V gene sequence: CDR1 SNHLY, CDR2 FYNNEI. The CDR3 here is CASTRQGRGETQYF. The DNA of the CDR3 is TGTGCCAGCACCCGACAGGGGAGGGGAGAGACCCAGTACTTC.

The chain employs TRBV15 and TRBJ2-7; 10 bases map to TRBD2. V shed 1 base and J 6 bases; nucleotides not matched to a gene: 3. CDR3 size: 14 residues. CDR1 is LNHNV and CDR2 is YYDKDF in the germline V gene (reference sequence). The CDR3 bases are TGTGCCACCAGCAGAGGGCTAGCGGGAGCCGAGCAGTACGTC. Amino acid sequence: CATSRGLAGAEQYV.

The chain links TRBV4-2 to TRBJ2-7, with TRBD2 matching over 10 bases. This CDR3 contains 19 residues. V was pared by 0 bases and J by 5 bases, with 16 bases of the junction left unmatched. Looked up from germline, CDR1 is LGHNA and CDR2 is YNFKEQ. This chain's CDR3 is CASSQDKFPSGSFHHEQYV. The CDR3 nucleotides read TGTGCCAGCAGCCAAGATAAGTTCCCTAGCGGGAGTTTTCACCACGAGCAGTACGTC.

V usage is TRBV5-5 and J usage is TRBJ2-7; weak D call: TRBD2 (5 bases). Germline values: CDR1 SGHKS, CDR2 YYEKEE (reference sequence). Trimming shortened V by 2 bases and J by 5 bases, and 23 bases separated the two germline ends. This CDR3 spans 17 amino acids. In nucleotides, the CDR3 is TGTGCCAGCAGCTTTCTACCCACAATAGCAACCGGGGACGAGCAGTACTTC. This sequence encodes CASSFLPTIATGDEQYF.

This clone was seen a handful of times. V gene TRBV18 combines with J gene TRBJ1-2; 8 nucleotides line up with TRBD1. Unmatched junction bases numbered 6, after V lost 3 bases and J lost 0 bases. This CDR3 is built from 16 residues. In germline, CDR1 is KGHSH, CDR2 LQKENI. DNA for the CDR3: TGTGCCAGCTCACCTTGGACAGGGACCACTAACTATGGCTACACCTTC. This gives the protein CASSPWTGTTNYGYTF.

The gene calls are TRBV19 and TRBJ1-1; D unclear. The CDR3 loop spans 15 amino acids. From germline, CDR1 is LNHDA and CDR2 SQIVND (reference sequence). Trimming left V 3 bases short and J 1 base short, with 12 bases between. The DNA for the CDR3 is TGTGCCAGTAGTATTTTTTGGCAGGCGAACACTGAAGCTTTCTTT. Protein: CASSIFWQANTEAFF.

The V and J genes are TRBV3-1 (or the pseudogene TRBV3-2) and TRBJ2-5; 8 nucleotides line up with TRBD2. In germline, CDR1 is LGHDT, CDR2 YNNKEL (reference sequence). V shed 4 bases, J shed 4 bases, and the junction held 8 bases outside the gene matches. The CDR3 runs to 15 residues. The CDR3 DNA reads as TGTGCCAGCAGCCGTAACCTAGCGGGTGGAGAGACCCAGTACTTC. Its translation is CASSRNLAGGETQYF.

This chain uses TRBV7-3 with TRBJ2-1; 9 nucleotides align to TRBD1. CDR1 SGHTA and CDR2 FQGTGA come from the germline V gene. V lost 5 bases and J lost 7; bases outside the gene matches: 6. The CDR3 is 14 residues long. The CDR3 sequence is CASSPGQGFNEQFF. The CDR3 DNA reads TGTGCCAGCAGCCCTGGACAGGGGTTTAATGAGCAGTTCTTC.

The V gene is TRBV14, the J gene TRBJ1-2, with a possible D match to TRBD1 (5 bases). CDR3 size: 15 residues. Trimming took off 0 bases at V and 7 bases at J, with 15 bases between the two ends. The germline V gene encodes CDR1 SGHDN and CDR2 FVKESK. The CDR3 protein is CASSQDLDSLPGYTF. The CDR3 region has the DNA TGTGCCAGCAGCCAAGATCTTGACAGCTTGCCTGGCTACACCTTC.

J is TRBJ1-1 and V is TRBV29-1; D gene ambiguous. Germline CDR1 SQVTM, CDR2 ANQGSEA. This CDR3 is built from 13 residues. V was trimmed by 3 bases and J by 4 bases, leaving 12 bases between them. In DNA, the CDR3 is TGCAGCGTTGAGGCAGATTGGAGCACTGAAGCTTTCTTT. Its translation: CSVEADWSTEAFF.

The V gene is TRBV27, the J gene TRBJ1-1; TRBD1 matches at 7 bases. V lost 5 bases and J lost 3; bases outside the gene matches: 9. Germline V lookup: CDR1 MNHEY, CDR2 SMNVEV (reference sequence). This CDR3 is built from 15 residues. CDR3 DNA: TGTGCCAGCAGTCGGACAGACAGGGCCTACACTGAAGCTTTCTTT. This sequence encodes CASSRTDRAYTEAFF.

The V and J genes are TRBV7-2 and TRBJ1-3; possible D gene TRBD1, 6 bases. The CDR3 contains 15 residues. Germline lookup yields CDR1 SGHTA and CDR2 FQGNSA. Trimming pared 3 bases from V and 0 bases from J, leaving 9 bases between. The CDR3 DNA sequence: TGTGCCAGCAGCTTCGGACAGCTCTCTGGAAACACCATATATTTT. This gives the protein CASSFGQLSGNTIYF.

The chain carries TRBV6-4 and TRBJ2-1; 14 bases fit TRBD2. CDR3 length: 16 amino acids. V lost 0 bases to trimming and J lost 8 bases; unmatched junction nucleotides: 3. Germline loops: CDR1 MRHNA, CDR2 SNTAGT. In DNA, the CDR3 is TGTGCCAGCAGTGACTCTGCGACTAGCGGGGGGGATGAGCAGTTCTTC. This translates into CASSDSATSGGDEQFF.

This chain uses TRBV5-8 with TRBJ2-3; 7 bases match TRBD2. The J segment lost 4 bases and the V segment lost 2 bases, leaving 4 bases of the junction unmatched. CDR3 length equals 14 residues. Germline CDR1 SGHTS, CDR2 YDEGEE. DNA of the CDR3: TGTGCCAGCAGCTTTGGACTAGGTGCAGATACGCAGTATTTT. It codes for CASSFGLGADTQYF.